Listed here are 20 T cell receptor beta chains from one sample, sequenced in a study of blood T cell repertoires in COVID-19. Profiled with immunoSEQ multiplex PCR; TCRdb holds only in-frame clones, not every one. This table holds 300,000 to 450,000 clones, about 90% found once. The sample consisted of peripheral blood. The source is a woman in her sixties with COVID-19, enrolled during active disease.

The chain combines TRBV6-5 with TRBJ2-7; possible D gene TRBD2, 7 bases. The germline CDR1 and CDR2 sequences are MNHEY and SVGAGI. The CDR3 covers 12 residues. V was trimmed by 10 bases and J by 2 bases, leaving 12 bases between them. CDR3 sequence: CAIGGRPYEQYF. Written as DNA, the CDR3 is TGTGCCATCGGGGGGCGCCCCTACGAGCAGTACTTC.

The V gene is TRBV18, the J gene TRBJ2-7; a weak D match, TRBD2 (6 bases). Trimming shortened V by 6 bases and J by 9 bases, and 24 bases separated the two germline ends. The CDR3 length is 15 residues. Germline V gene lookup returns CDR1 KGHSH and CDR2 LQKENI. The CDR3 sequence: CASSPSQVGGNVQYF. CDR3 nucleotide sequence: TGTGCCAGCTCTCCTTCTCAGGTCGGGGGAAATGTGCAGTACTTC.

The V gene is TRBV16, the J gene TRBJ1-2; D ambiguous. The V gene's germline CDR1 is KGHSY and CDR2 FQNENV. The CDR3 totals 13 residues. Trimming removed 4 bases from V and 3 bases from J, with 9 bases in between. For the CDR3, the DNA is TGTGCCAGCAGCCCATACTTGGACTATGGCTACACCTTC. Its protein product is CASSPYLDYGYTF.

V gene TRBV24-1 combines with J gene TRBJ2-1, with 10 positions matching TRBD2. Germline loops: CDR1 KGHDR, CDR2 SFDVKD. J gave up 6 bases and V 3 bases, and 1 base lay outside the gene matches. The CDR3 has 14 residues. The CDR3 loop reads CATSDASGGNEQFF. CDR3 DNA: TGTGCCACCAGTGATGCTAGCGGGGGCAATGAGCAGTTCTTC.

The CDR3: CASSPTGTSGGYNEQFF. The DNA for the CDR3 is TGTGCCAGCAGCCCCACCGGGACTAGCGGGGGTTACAATGAGCAGTTCTTC. The chain uses TRBV7-9 and TRBJ2-1, with 14 bases fitting TRBD2. V was pared by 5 bases and J by 4 bases, with 7 bases of the junction left unmatched. Germline CDR1 and CDR2: SEHNR and FQNEAQ (reference sequence). The CDR3 is made up of 17 amino acids.

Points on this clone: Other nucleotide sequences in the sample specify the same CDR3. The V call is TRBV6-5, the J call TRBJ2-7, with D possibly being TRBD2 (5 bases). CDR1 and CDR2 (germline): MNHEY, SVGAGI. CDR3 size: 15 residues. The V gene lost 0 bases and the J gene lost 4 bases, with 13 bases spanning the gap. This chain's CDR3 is CASSYSARGSYEQYF. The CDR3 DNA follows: TGTGCCAGCAGTTACTCGGCTCGGGGATCTTACGAGCAGTACTTC.

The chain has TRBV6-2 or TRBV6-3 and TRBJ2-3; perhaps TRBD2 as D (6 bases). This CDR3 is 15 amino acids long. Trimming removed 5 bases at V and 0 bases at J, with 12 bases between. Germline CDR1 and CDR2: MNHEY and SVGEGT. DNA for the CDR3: TGTGCCAGCAGTATAAGGGGACTGAGCACAGATACGCAGTATTTT. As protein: CASSIRGLSTDTQYF.

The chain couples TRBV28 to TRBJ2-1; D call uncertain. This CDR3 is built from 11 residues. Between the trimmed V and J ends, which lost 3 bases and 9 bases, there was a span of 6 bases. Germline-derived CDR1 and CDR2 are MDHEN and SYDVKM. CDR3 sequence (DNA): TGTGCCAGCAGTTTTAGAGGTGAGCAGTTCTTC. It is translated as CASSFRGEQFF.

In nucleotides, the CDR3 is TGTGCCAGCAGTTACTCCGGCAGGGGGGTTCAGCCCCAGCATTTT. Translation: CASSYSGRGVQPQHF. The rearrangement links TRBV6-2 or TRBV6-3 to TRBJ1-5; the match to TRBD1 covers 7 bases. V gave up 0 bases and J gave up 6 bases; unmatched junction bases: 5. This CDR3 is built from 15 residues. CDR1 and CDR2 (germline): MNHEY, SVGEGT.

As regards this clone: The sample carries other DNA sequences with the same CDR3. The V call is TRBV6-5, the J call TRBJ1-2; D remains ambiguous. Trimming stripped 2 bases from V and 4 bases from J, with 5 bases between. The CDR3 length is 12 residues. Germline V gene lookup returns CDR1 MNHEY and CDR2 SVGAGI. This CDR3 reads CASSYRGYGYTF. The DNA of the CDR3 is TGTGCCAGCAGTTACCGGGGCTATGGCTACACCTTC.

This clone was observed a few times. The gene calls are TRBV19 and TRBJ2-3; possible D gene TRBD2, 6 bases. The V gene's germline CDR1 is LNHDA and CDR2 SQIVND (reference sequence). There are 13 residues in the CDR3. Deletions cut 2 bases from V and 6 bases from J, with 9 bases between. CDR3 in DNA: TGTGCCAGTAGTATAAGGAGGGCCGATACGCAGTATTTT. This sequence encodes CASSIRRADTQYF.

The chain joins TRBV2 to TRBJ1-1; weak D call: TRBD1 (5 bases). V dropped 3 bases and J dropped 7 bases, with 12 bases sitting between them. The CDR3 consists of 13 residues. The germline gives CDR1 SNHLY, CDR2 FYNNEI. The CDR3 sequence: CASSERDALEAFF. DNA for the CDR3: TGTGCCAGCAGTGAGCGGGACGCCCTTGAAGCTTTCTTT.

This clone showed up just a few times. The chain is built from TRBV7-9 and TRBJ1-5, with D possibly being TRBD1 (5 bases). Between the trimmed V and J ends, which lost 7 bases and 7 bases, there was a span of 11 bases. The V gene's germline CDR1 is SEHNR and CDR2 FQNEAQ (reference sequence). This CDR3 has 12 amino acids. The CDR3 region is CASTQGTQPQHF. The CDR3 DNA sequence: TGTGCCAGCACTCAGGGTACACAGCCCCAGCATTTT.

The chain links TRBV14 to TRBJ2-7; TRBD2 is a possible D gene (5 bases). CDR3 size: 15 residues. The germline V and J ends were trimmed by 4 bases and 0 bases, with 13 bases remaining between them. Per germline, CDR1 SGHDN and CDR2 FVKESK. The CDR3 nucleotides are TGTGCCAGCAGCCCCGGACTTACCCGCTCCTACGAGCAGTACTTC. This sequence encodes CASSPGLTRSYEQYF.

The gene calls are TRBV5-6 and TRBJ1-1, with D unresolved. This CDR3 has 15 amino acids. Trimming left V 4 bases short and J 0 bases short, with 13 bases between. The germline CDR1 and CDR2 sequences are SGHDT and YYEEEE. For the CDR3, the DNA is TGTGCCAGCAGCCCCCTAAGATTGATGAACACTGAAGCTTTCTTT. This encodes CASSPLRLMNTEAFF.

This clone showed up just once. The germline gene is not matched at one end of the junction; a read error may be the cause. The CDR3 protein is CASSYGLAKTGELFF. CDR3 nucleotide sequence: TGTGCCAGCAGCTATGGACTAGCGAAGACCGGGGAGCTGTTTTTT. The chain links TRBV3-1 (or the pseudogene TRBV3-2) to TRBJ2-2, with 9 bases that match TRBD2. The germline gives CDR1 LGHDT, CDR2 YNNKEL (reference sequence). The CDR3 spans 15 residues.

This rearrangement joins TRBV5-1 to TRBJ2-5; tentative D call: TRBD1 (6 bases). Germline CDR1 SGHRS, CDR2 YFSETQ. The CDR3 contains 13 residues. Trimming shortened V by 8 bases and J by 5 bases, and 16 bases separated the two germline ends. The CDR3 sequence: CASFQGPRETQYF. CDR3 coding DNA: TGCGCCAGTTTTCAGGGGCCTCGGGAGACCCAGTACTTC.

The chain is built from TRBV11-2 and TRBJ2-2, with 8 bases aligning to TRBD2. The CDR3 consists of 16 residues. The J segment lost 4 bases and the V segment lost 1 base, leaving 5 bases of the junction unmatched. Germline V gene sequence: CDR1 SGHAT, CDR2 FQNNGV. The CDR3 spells CASSLAGGGSTGELFF. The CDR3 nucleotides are TGTGCCAGCAGCTTAGCCGGGGGGGGGAGCACCGGGGAGCTGTTTTTT.

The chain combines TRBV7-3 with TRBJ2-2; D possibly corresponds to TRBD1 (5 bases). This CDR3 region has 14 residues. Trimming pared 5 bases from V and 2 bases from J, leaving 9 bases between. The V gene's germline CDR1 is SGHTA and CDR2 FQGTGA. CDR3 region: CASSRQTNTGELFF. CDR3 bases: TGTGCCAGCAGCCGACAGACCAACACCGGGGAGCTGTTTTTT.

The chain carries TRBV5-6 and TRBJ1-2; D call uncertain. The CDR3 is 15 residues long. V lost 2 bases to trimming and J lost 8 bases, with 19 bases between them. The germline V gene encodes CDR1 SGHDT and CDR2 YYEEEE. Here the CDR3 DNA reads TGTGCCAGCAGCTTAATCGACGGGGTTCAGGAGGGCTACACCTTC. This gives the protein CASSLIDGVQEGYTF. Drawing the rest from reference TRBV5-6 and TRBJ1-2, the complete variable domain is DAGVTQSPTHLIKTRGQQVTLRCSPKSGHDTVSWYQQALGQGPQFIFQYYEEEERQRGNFPDRFSGHQFPNYSSELNVNALLLGDSALYLCASSLIDGVQEGYTFGSGTRLTVV.